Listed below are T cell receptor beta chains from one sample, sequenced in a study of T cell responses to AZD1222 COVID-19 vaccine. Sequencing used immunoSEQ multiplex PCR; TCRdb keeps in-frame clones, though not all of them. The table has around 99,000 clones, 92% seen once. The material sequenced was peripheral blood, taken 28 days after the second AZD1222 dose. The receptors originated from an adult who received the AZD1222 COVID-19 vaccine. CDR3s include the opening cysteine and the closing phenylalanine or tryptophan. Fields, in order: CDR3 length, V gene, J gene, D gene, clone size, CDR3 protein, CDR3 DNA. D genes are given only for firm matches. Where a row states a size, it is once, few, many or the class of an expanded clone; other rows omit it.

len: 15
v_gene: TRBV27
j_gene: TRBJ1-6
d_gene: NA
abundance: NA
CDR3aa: CASTPTPTANSPLHF
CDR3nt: TGTGCCAGCACCCCAACCCCGACAGCTAATTCACCCCTCCACTTT

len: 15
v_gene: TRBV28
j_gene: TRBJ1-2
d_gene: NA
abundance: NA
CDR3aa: CASSFTFGANYGYTF
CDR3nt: TGTGCCAGCAGTTTTACTTTCGGCGCCAACTATGGCTACACCTTC

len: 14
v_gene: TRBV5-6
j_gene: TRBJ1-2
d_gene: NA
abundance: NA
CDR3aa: CASSPGTTNYGYTF
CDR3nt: TGTGCCAGCAGCCCCGGGACAACTAACTATGGCTACACCTTC

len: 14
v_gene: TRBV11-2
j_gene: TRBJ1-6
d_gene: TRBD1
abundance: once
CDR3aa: CASRPQGTNSPLHF
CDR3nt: TGTGCCAGCAGGCCACAGGGGACAAATTCACCCCTCCACTTT

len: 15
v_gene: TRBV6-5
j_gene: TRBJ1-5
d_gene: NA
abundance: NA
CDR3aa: CASRRTGYSNQPQHF
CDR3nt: TGTGCCAGCAGGCGAACAGGTTATAGCAATCAGCCCCAGCATTTT

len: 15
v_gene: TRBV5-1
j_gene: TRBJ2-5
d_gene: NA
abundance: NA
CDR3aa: CASSPRVGYQETQYF
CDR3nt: TGCGCCAGCAGCCCCAGGGTCGGCTACCAAGAGACCCAGTACTTC

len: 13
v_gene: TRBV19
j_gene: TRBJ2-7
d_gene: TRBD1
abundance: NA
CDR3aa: CASSTNRGHEQYF
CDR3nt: TGTGCCAGTAGTACCAACAGGGGGCATGAGCAGTACTTC

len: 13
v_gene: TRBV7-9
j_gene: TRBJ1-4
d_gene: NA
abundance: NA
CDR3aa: CASSLAGREKLFF
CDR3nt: TGTGCCAGCAGCTTAGCGGGGAGAGAAAAACTGTTTTTT

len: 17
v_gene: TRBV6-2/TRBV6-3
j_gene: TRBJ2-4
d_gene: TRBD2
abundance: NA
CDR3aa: CASSYGGLDLAKNIQYF
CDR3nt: TGTGCCAGCAGTTACGGGGGACTAGATCTAGCCAAAAACATTCAGTACTTC

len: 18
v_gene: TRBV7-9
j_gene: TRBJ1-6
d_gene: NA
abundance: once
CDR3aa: CASSLMSSGVGGNSPLHF
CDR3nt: TGTGCCAGCAGCTTAATGTCCTCAGGGGTTGGCGGTAATTCACCCCTCCACTTT

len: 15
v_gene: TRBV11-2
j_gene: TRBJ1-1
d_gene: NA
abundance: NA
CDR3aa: CASSPMVAQRDEAFF
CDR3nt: TGTGCCAGCAGCCCGATGGTCGCCCAGAGGGATGAAGCTTTCTTT

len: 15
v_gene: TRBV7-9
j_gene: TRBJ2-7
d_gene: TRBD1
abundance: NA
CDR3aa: CASSKPGQGAGEQYF
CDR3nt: TGTGCCAGCAGTAAACCGGGACAGGGGGCTGGAGAGCAGTACTTC

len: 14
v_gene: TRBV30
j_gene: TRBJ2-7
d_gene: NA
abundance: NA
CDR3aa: CAWEIGQPVNEQYF
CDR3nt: TGTGCCTGGGAAATCGGACAACCCGTCAACGAGCAGTACTTC

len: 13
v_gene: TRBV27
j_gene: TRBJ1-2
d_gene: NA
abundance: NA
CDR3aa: CASSLLPNYGYTF
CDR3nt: TGTGCCAGCAGTTTACTACCTAACTATGGCTACACCTTC

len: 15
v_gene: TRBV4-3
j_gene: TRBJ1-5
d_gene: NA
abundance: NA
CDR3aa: CASSQAAGGNQPQHF
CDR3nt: TGCGCCAGCAGCCAAGCGGCAGGAGGAAATCAGCCCCAGCATTTT

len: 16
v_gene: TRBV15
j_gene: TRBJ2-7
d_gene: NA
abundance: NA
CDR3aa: CATSRDMTTSSYEQYF
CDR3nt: TGTGCCACCAGCAGAGATATGACAACGAGCTCCTACGAGCAGTACTTC

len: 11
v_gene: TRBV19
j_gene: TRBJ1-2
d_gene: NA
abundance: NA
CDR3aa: CASSSPRGYTF
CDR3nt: TGTGCCAGTAGTTCCCCCCGAGGCTACACCTTC

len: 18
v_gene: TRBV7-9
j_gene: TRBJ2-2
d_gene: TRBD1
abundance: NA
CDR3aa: CASSFRGQGVSNTGELFF
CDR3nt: TGTGCCAGCAGCTTTAGAGGACAGGGGGTTTCGAACACCGGGGAGCTGTTTTTT

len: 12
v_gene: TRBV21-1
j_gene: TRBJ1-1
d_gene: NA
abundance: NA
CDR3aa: CASSKARLEAFF
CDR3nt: TGTGCCAGCAGCAAAGCGCGGCTTGAAGCTTTCTTT

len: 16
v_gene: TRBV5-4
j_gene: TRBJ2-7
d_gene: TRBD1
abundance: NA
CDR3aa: CASSLGQGGSLYEQYF
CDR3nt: TGTGCCAGCAGCCTCGGACAGGGTGGTTCCCTTTACGAGCAGTACTTC

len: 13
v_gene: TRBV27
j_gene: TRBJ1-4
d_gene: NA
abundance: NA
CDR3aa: CASSLSYNEKLFF
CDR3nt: TGTGCCAGCAGTTTATCCTATAATGAAAAACTGTTTTTT

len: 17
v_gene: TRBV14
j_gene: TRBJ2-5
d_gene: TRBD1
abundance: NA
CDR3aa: CASSQDLGTGVWETQYF
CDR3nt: TGTGCCAGCAGCCAAGATCTCGGGACAGGGGTCTGGGAGACCCAGTACTTC

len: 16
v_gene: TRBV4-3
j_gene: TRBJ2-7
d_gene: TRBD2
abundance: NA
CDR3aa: CASSRTLGAGGNEQYF
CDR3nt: TGCGCCAGCAGCCGGACCCTGGGGGCGGGAGGGAACGAGCAGTACTTC

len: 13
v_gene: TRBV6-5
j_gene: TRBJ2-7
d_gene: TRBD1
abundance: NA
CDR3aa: CASSYGTGYEQYF
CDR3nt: TGTGCCAGCAGTTACGGGACAGGCTACGAGCAGTACTTC

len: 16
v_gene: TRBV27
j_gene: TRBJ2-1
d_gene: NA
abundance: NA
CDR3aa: CASSLPGPTSYNEQFF
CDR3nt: TGTGCCAGCAGTTTACCCGGCCCGACCTCCTACAATGAGCAGTTCTTC

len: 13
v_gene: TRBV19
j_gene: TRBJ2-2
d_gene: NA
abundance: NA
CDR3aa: CASSSRNTGELFF
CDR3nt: TGTGCCAGTAGTTCTCGGAACACCGGGGAGCTGTTTTTT

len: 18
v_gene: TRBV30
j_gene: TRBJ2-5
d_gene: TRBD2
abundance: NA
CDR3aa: CAWSVPGLAGQTDGTQYF
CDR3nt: TGTGCCTGGAGTGTCCCGGGACTAGCGGGTCAAACCGACGGGACCCAGTACTTC

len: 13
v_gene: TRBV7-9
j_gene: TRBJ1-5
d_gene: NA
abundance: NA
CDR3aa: CATQGSSNQPQHF
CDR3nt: TGTGCCACACAGGGAAGCTCCAATCAGCCCCAGCATTTT

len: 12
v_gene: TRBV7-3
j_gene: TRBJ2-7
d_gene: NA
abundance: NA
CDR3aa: CASSALLGEQYF
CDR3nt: TGTGCCAGCAGTGCCCTATTGGGCGAACAGTACTTC

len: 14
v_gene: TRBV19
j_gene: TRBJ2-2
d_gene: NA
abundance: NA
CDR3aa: CASSLAWDTGELFF
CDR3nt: TGTGCCAGTTCCCTAGCATGGGATACCGGGGAGCTGTTTTTT

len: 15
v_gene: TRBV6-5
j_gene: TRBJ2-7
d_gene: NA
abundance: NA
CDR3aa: CASSNRDFRAYEQYF
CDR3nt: TGTGCCAGCAGTAATCGGGACTTTCGAGCCTACGAGCAGTACTTC

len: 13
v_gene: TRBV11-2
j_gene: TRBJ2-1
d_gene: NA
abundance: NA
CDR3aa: CASSFELNNEQFF
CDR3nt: TGTGCCAGCAGCTTTGAGCTCAACAATGAGCAGTTCTTC

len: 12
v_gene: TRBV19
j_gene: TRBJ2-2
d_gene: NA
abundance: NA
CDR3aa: CASSISAGELFF
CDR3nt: TGTGCCAGTAGTATTTCCGCCGGGGAGCTGTTTTTT

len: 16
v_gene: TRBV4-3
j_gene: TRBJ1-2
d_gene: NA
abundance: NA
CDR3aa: CASSQVGEAKTYGYTF
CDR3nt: TGCGCCAGCAGCCAAGTCGGTGAGGCAAAGACCTATGGCTACACCTTC

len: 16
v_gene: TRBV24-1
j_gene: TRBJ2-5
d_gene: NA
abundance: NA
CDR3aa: CATSSSGTGAFKTQYF
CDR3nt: TGTGCCACCAGTTCGAGCGGCACCGGGGCTTTCAAGACCCAGTACTTC

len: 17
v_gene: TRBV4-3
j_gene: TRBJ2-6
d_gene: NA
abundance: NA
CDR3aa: CASSQTGWGTGANVLTF
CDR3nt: TGCGCCAGCAGCCAAACCGGATGGGGAACTGGGGCCAACGTCCTGACTTTC

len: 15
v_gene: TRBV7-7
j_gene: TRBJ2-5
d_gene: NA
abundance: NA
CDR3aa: CASSGPGTGQETQYF
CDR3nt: TGTGCTAGCAGCGGCCCCGGGACCGGACAAGAGACCCAGTACTTC

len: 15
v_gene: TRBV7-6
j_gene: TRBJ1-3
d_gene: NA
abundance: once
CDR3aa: CASSLGGGAGNTIYF
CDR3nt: TGTGCCAGCAGCTTAGGCGGGGGGGCTGGAAACACCATATATTTT